This paragraph covers one T cell receptor (beta chain) sequence. Its target is unknown. The read ends 3 residues early relative to the CDR3; the germline J gene fills the gap. The sample is drawn from a study of T cells in women clearing cervical HPV infection. In the study overall: Cases were women with histologically confirmed HPV16-related CIN3 or worse, including 2 invasive cancers.

V was shortened by 3 bases and J by 6 bases, with 12 bases between the two germline ends. The CDR3 extends over 12 amino acids. CDR1 is DFQATT, CDR2 SNEGSKA, per germline (reference sequence). Study-wide points: Timing of associations relative to infection is unclear; T-cell subsets were not isolated.

All participants had a single incident cervical HPV16 infection, and prevalent HPV16 infections were excluded. TCRdb keeps only in-frame clones here, not all; method: immunoSEQ multiplex PCR. Its clone listing holds 30,000 or so clones. The TCR comes from a woman aged 18 to 75 with a cervical HPV16 infection that either progressed to CIN3+ or cleared (not recorded which). The chain combines TRBV20-1 with TRBJ2-7; D is unresolved. Sequencing was performed on blood buffy coat. This chain's CDR3 is CSASRHLGEQYF. The CDR3 bases that were read are TGCAGTGCTAGCCGCCATCTCGGCGAG.